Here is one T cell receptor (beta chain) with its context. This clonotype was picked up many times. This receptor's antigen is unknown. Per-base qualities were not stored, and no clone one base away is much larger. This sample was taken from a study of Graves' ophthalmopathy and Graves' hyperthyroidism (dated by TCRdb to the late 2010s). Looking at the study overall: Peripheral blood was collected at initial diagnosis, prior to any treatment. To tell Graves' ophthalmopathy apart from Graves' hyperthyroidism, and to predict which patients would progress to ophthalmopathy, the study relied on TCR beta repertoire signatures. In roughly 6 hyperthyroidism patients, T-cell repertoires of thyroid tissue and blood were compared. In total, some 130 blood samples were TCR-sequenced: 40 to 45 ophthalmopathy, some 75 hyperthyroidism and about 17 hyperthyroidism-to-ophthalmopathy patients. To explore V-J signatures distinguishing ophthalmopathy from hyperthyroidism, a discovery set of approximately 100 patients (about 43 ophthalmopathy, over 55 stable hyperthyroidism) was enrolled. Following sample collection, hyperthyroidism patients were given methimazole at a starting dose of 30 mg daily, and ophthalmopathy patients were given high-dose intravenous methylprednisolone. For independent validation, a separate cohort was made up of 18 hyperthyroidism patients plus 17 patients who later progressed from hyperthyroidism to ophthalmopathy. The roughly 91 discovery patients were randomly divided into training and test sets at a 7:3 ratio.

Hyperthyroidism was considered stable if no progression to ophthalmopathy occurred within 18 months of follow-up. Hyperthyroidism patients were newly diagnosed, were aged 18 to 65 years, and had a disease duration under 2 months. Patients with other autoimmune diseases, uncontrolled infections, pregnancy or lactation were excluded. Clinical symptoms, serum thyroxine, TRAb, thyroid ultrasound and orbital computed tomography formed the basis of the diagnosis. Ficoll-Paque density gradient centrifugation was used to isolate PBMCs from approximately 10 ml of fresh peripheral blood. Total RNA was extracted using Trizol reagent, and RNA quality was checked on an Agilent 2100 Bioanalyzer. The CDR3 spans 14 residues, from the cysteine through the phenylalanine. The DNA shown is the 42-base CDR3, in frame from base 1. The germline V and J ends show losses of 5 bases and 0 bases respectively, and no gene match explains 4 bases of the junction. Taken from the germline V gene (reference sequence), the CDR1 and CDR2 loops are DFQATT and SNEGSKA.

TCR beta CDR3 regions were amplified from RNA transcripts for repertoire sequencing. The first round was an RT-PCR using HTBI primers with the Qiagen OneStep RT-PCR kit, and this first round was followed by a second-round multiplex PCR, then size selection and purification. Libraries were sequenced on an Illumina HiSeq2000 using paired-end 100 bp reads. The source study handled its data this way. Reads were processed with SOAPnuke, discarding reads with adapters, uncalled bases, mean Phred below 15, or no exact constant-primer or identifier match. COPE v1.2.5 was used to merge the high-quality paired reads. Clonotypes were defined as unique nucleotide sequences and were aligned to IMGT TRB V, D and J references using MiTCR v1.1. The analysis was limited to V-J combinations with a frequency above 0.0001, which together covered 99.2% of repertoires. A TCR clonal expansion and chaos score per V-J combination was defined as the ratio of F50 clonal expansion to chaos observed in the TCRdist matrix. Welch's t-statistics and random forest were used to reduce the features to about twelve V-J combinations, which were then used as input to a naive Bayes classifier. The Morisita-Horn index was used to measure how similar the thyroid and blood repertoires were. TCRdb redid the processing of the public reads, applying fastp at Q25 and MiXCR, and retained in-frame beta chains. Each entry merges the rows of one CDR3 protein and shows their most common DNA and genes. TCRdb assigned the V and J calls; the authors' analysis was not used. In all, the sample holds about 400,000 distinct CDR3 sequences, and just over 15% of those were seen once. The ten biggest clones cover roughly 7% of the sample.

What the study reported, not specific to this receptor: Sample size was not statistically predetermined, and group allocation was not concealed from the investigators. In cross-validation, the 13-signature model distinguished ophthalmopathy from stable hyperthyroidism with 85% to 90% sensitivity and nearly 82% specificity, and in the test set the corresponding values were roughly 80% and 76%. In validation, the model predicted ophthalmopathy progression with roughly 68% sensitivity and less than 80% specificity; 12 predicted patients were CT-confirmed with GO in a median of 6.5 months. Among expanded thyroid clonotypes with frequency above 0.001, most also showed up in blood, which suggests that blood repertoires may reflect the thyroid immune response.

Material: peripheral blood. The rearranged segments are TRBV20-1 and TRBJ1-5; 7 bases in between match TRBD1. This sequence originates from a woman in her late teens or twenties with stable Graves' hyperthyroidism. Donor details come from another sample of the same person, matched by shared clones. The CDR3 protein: CSASTGDSNQPQHF. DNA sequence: TGCAGTGCTTCCACAGGGGATAGCAATCAGCCCCAGCATTTT.